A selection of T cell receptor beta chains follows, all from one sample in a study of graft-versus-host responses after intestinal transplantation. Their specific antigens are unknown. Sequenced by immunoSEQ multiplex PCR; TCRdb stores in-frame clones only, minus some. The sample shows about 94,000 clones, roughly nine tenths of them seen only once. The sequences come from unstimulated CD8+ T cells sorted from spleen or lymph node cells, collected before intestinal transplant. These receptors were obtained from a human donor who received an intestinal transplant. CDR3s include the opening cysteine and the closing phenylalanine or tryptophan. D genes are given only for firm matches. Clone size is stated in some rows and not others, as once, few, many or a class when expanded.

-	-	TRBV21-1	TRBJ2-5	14	TGTGCCAGCCCCAGTAGGCGCCGGGAAGAGACCCAGTACTTC	CASPSRRREETQYF
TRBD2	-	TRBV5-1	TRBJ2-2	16	TGCGCCAGCAGCCTACGACTAGCGGGAGGAACCGGGGAGCTGTTTTTT	CASSLRLAGGTGELFF
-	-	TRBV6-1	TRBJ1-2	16	TGTGCCAGCAGTGAAAGGATAGACGGAGCTAACTATGGCTACACCTTC	CASSERIDGANYGYTF
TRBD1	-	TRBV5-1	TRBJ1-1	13	TGCGCCAGCAGCCCAGGGGGAAACACTGAAGCTTTCTTT	CASSPGGNTEAFF
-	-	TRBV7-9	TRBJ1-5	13	TGTGCCAGCAGCTTGGAGGGTGTTCAGCCCCAGCATTTT	CASSLEGVQPQHF
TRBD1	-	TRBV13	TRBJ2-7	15	TGTGCCAGCAGCCTAGGGGGCAGGGCTTTTAGCGAGCAGTACTTC	CASSLGGRAFSEQYF
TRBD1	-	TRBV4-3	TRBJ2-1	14	TGCGCCAGCAGCCAGGGACAGGGGGCCTATGAGCAGTTCTTC	CASSQGQGAYEQFF
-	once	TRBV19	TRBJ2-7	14	TGTGCCAGTAGTATTGGGGGCGGGCCTTACGAGCAGTACTTC	CASSIGGGPYEQYF
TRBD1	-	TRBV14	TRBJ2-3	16	TGTGCCAGCAGCCAAGAGGACAGGGGGAATGCAGATACGCAGTATTTT	CASSQEDRGNADTQYF
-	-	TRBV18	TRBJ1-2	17	TGTGCCAGCTCACCAAGAAATCGGCACAGGGTGGACTATGGCTACACCTTC	CASSPRNRHRVDYGYTF
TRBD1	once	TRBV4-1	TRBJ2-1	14	TGCGCCAGCAGCCGATTTGGACAGGACAATGAGCAGTTCTTC	CASSRFGQDNEQFF
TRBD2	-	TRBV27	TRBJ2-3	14	TGTGCCAGCAGTCTAGCGGGAGGGCCAGATACGCAGTATTTT	CASSLAGGPDTQYF
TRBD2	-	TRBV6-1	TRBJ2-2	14	TGTGCCAGCAAAGGGAGGGGAGAGGCCGGGGAGCTGTTTTTT	CASKGRGEAGELFF
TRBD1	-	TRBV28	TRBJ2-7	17	TGTGCCAGCAGTTTCCCTCTGACAGGGTTGGACTCCTACGAGCAGTACTTC	CASSFPLTGLDSYEQYF
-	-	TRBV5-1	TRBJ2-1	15	TGCGCCAGCAGCTTGGATTCGGGGTCCTACAATGAGCAGTTCTTC	CASSLDSGSYNEQFF
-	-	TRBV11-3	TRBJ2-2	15	TGTGCCAGCAGCTTAGGAGGAATAGCTCCCGGGGAGCTGTTTTTT	CASSLGGIAPGELFF
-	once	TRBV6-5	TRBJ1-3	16	TGTGCCAGCAGTTTCAGGGGTTTGGGCTCTGGAAACACCATATATTTT	CASSFRGLGSGNTIYF
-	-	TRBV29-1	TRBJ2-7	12	TGCAGCGCACGGGATCCAGGGGACGAGCAGTACTTC	CSARDPGDEQYF
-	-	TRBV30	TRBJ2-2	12	TGTGCCTTAAACAGGGACACCGGGGAGCTGTTTTTT	CALNRDTGELFF
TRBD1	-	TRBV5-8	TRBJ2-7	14	TGTGCCAGCAGCTTGGAAGGACAGGGACGCGAGCAGTACTTC	CASSLEGQGREQYF
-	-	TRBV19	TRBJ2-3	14	TGTGCCAGTAACCCTACGGGGGGCAGCGATACGCAGTATTTT	CASNPTGGSDTQYF
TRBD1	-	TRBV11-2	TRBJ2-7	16	TGTGCCAGCAGCTCCCTCACAGGGGGTAGGCCCTACGAGCAGTACTTC	CASSSLTGGRPYEQYF
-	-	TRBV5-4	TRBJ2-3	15	TGTGCCAGCAGCTTGGGTCCAGGGCAGAAAGATACGCAGTATTTT	CASSLGPGQKDTQYF
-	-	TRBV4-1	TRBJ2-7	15	TGCGCCAGCAGCCACACGGACTTGTCCTCCTACGAGCAGTACTTC	CASSHTDLSSYEQYF
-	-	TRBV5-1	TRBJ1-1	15	TGCGCCAGCTCACTCATCTCCGGGTCTAACACTGAAGCTTTCTTT	CASSLISGSNTEAFF
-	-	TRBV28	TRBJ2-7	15	TGTGCCAGCAGCCCGGGAGTAGTGGGAGTCTACGAGCAGTACTTC	CASSPGVVGVYEQYF
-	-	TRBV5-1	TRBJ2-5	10	TGCGCCAGCGGTGGCGAGACCCAGTACTTC	CASGGETQYF
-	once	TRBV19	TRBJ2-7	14	TGTGCCAGTAGTATGGCAGGGGATCTCTACGAGCAGTACTTC	CASSMAGDLYEQYF
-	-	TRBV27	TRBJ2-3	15	TGTGCCAGCAGTTTATCCACAATTTTCACAGATACGCAGTATTTT	CASSLSTIFTDTQYF
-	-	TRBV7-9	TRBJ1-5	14	TGTGCCAGCAGTCCTGTTGTTGGCAATCAGCCCCAGCATTTT	CASSPVVGNQPQHF
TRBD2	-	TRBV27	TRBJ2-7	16	TGTGCCAGCAGCTTCCTCGGGACTAGCGGGAGCTACGAGCAGTACTTC	CASSFLGTSGSYEQYF
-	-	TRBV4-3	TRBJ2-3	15	TGCGCCAGCAGCCCTGTGGCGGGCAGCACAGATACGCAGTATTTT	CASSPVAGSTDTQYF
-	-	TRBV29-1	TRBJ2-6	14	TGCAGCGTTGATGCGGGTACCGGGGCCAACGTCCTGACTTTC	CSVDAGTGANVLTF
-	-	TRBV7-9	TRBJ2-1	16	TGTGCCAGCAGCCCGTTTTCCCTGAGCTCCTACAATGAGCAGTTCTTC	CASSPFSLSSYNEQFF
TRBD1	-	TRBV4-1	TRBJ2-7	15	TGCGCCAGCAGCCAAGAAAACTACAGGGGGTACGAGCAGTACTTC	CASSQENYRGYEQYF
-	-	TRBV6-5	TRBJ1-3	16	TGTGCCAGCAGTTACTCGATGGCAGGGGCAGGAAACACCATATATTTT	CASSYSMAGAGNTIYF
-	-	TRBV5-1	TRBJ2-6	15	TGCGCCAGCAGCTTGACAGGCTCTGGGGCCAACGTCCTGACTTTC	CASSLTGSGANVLTF
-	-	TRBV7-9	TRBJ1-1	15	TGTGCCAGCAGCTTAGAATCTAGGAGGAACACTGAAGCTTTCTTT	CASSLESRRNTEAFF
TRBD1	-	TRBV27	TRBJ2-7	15	TGTGCCAGCAGAGGGGGCGGCAAGACCCCCTACGAGCAGTACTTC	CASRGGGKTPYEQYF
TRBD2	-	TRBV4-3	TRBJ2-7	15	TGCGCCAGCAGCCCTGGGACTAGCGTGGGCTACGAGCAGTACTTC	CASSPGTSVGYEQYF
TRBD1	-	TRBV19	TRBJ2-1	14	TGTGCCAGTAGTGACGGGACAGGGGGCTGGGAGCAGTTCTTC	CASSDGTGGWEQFF
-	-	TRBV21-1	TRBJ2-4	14	TGTGCCAGCGGCCCCAGTCTAGCCAAAAACATTCAGTACTTC	CASGPSLAKNIQYF
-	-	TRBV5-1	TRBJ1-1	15	TGCGCCAGCAGCTTGGCGTCAGGGGTAACCACTGAAGCTTTCTTT	CASSLASGVTTEAFF
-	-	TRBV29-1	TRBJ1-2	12	TGCAGCGTTGAAGATGGCGGGAGTGGCTACACCTTC	CSVEDGGSGYTF
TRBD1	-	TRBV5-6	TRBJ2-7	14	TGTGCCAGCAGCACCGGACAGGGTAGCTACGAGCAGTACTTC	CASSTGQGSYEQYF
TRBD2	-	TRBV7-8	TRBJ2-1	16	TGTGCCAGCAGCTTACGCGGGGGACTATCCTACGGGGGGCAGTTCTTC	CASSLRGGLSYGGQFF
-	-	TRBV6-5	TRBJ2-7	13	TGTGCCAGCAGTTTACGGGGATCTAAGGAGCAGTACTTC	CASSLRGSKEQYF
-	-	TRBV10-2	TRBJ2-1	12	TGCGCCAGCAGTGAGTCTAACAATGAGCAGTTCTTC	CASSESNNEQFF
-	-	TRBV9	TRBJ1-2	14	TGTGCCAGCAGCGGGGGCCCTACTAACTATGGCTACACCTTC	CASSGGPTNYGYTF
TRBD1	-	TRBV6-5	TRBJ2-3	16	TGTGCCAGCAGTTACGGTTTAGGGACAGCCACAGATACGCAGTATTTT	CASSYGLGTATDTQYF
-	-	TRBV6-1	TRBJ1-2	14	TGTGCCAGCAGTTATCCTGGGGCGGCCTATGGCTACACCTTC	CASSYPGAAYGYTF
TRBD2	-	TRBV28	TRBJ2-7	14	TGTGCCAGCAGTCGGACTAGCGGGAGTTACGAGCAGTACTTC	CASSRTSGSYEQYF
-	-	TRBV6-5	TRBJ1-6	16	TGTGCCAGCAGTTACTCGCGGCGACGGGAGAATTCACCCCTCCACTTT	CASSYSRRRENSPLHF
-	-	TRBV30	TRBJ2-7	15	TGTGCCTGGAGTTCGATAACGGGTTTCTCCTACGAGCAGTACTTC	CAWSSITGFSYEQYF
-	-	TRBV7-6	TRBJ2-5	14	TGTGCCAGCAGCTTAGGGTGGGGGGATCGGACCCAGTACTTC	CASSLGWGDRTQYF
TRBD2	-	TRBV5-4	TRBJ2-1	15	TGTGCCAGCAGCCTACCCGCTAGCGGAGCAGGGGAGCAGTTCTTC	CASSLPASGAGEQFF
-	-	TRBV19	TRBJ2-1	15	TGTGCCAGTAGTAGCGACTACCGTCGGGGAAATGAGCAGTTCTTC	CASSSDYRRGNEQFF